Ten or more counts support the clone carrying this T cell receptor (beta chain). Antigen: not known. Trimming stripped 6 bases from V and 5 bases from J, with 8 bases between. Germline loops: CDR1 MNHEY, CDR2 SVGAGI. The CDR3 totals 13 residues. The sample belongs to a study of CD8 T cells in ankylosing spondylitis. General observations from the study: CD8+ by phenotype, disease-linked clones were relatively rare in peripheral blood. A TCR beta motif of roughly 8 highly homologous variants seemed to mark ankylosing spondylitis blood. A number of the motif variants had already been described in reactive arthritis synovial fluid and blood.

TCRdb independently ran MiXCR on the 5' RACE reads; one entry per CDR3 protein. The sample holds 17,000 or so distinct CDR3 sequences, over 7% seen once. Sequenced sample: blood. This TCR derives from a male donor with ankylosing spondylitis or in good health (not recorded which). The rearrangement links TRBV6-5 to TRBJ2-6; no firm D call. CDR3 sequence (DNA): TGTGCCAGCAGCTCTTCTCGGGCCAACGTCCTGACTTTC. It codes for CASSSSRANVLTF.